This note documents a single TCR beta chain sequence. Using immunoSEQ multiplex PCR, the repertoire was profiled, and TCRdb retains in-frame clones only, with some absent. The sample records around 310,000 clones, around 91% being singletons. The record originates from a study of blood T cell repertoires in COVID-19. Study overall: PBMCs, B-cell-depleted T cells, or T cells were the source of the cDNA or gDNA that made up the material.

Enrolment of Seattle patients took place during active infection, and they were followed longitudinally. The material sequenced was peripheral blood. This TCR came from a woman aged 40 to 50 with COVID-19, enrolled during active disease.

The CDR3 DNA is TGCAGTGCTAGTTCGCAGGTAACCTACGAGCAGTACTTC. Encoded protein: CSASSQVTYEQYF. This chain links TRBV20-1 with TRBJ2-7; D is unresolved. The CDR3 is made up of 13 amino acids. V gave up 3 bases and J gave up 2 bases, with 11 bases separating them. Germline assignment: CDR1 DFQATT and CDR2 SNEGSKA (reference sequence).